Given below is one T cell receptor (beta chain) in context. This entry comes from a study of CD8+CD57+ T cells in acquired aplastic anemia. Background on the study: Healthy donors had, on average, approximately 11 million reads for their CD4+ cells.

TCR beta VDJ and CDR3 were profiled, and genomic DNA was the template. From the reads, TCRdb called clonotypes with MiXCR, one entry per CDR3 protein. Of tens of thousands of distinct CDR3 sequences in the sample, 68% were seen once. With V trimmed by 5 bases and J by 2 bases, 6 bases remained unmatched. The CDR3 has 15 amino acids. Germline assignment: CDR1 MGHDK and CDR2 SYGVNS. Sequencing used sorted CD4+, CD8+, or CD8+CD57+ T cells (not recorded which) from PBMCs. The origin of this receptor is a human donor in good health, serving as a control. This chain connects TRBV25-1 to TRBJ1-5; 7 nucleotides match TRBD1. CDR3 DNA: TGTGCCAGCAGTATAACCGGGACAGGCAATCAGCCCCAGCATTTT. Encoded protein: CASSITGTGNQPQHF.